Here is one T cell receptor (beta chain) with its context. The sample carries other DNA sequences with the same CDR3. The age range of participants was about 18 to 100 years, with residence in approximately 25 US areas. Cohort allocation depended upon clinical history that participants reported. This sample stems from a study of blood T cell repertoires in COVID-19. Overall study context: T cells, B-cell-depleted T cells, or PBMCs provided the cDNA or gDNA that served as material.

Study processing details: Reference gene primers were amplified, and this amplification served to estimate nucleated cell counts. Sequencing used immunoSEQ multiplex PCR; TCRdb keeps in-frame clones, though not all of them. V and J calls and clone size are copied from that table; D and trimming were computed from the DNA. This sample yields hundreds of thousands of clones, of which approximately 92% are seen a single time; 0.95% to 1.2% belongs to the top ten. This CDR3 region has 13 residues. V trimming: 6 bases; J trimming: 8 bases; junction bases outside the gene matches: 7. Germline lookup yields CDR1 MDHEN and CDR2 SYDVKM.

This sequence originates from a young man who had recovered from COVID-19. Sequenced input: PBMCs or T cells enriched from blood (not recorded which). V and J are TRBV28 and TRBJ1-2; TRBD1 matches at 9 bases. The CDR3 region is CASSLQGALGYTF. The CDR3 DNA reads as TGTGCCAGCAGCTTACAGGGGGCGCTAGGCTACACCTTC.